Below are 17 T cell receptor beta chains sequenced from a single sample in a study of blood T cell repertoires in COVID-19. Method: immunoSEQ multiplex PCR; TCRdb's copy keeps in-frame clones and lacks some. The data hold 60,000 to 65,000 clones, with 80% to 90% observed a single time. The sample taken for sequencing was peripheral blood. These receptors were taken from a woman aged 60 to 75 with acute or convalescent COVID-19.

This clone has only a few counts. The chain is built from TRBV27 and TRBJ2-1, with a weak D call TRBD1 (6 bases). There are 13 residues in the CDR3. Germline V gene data show CDR1 as MNHEY and CDR2 as SMNVEV (reference sequence). The V and J ends lost 8 bases and 3 bases respectively, with 11 bases between them. CDR3 DNA: TGTGCCAGCGGAGGACAGTTCTACAATGAGCAGTTCTTC. Translating it yields CASGGQFYNEQFF.

This chain links TRBV3-1 (or the pseudogene TRBV3-2) with TRBJ1-4; D ambiguous. CDR3 length: 13 amino acids. V was clipped by 1 base and J by 8 bases, with 8 bases between them. The germline V gene has CDR1 LGHDT and CDR2 YNNKEL (reference sequence). The CDR3 here is CASSQATREKLFF. The DNA for the CDR3 is TGTGCCAGCAGCCAAGCCACTCGGGAAAAACTGTTTTTT.

Worth noting for this clone: At one boundary the junction diverges from the germline segment, which might be a read error. This sequence joins TRBV2 and TRBJ2-3; 9 bases fit TRBD2. This CDR3 has 13 amino acids. The germline V gene encodes CDR1 SNHLY and CDR2 FYNNEI. In nucleotides, the CDR3 is TGCGACTCCGGCGGGGGGGCATACGATACGCAGTATTTT. This encodes CDSGGGAYDTQYF.

V gene TRBV24-1 combines with J gene TRBJ1-1; D gene unclear. V shed 3 bases and J shed 10 bases, with 20 bases lying between them. The CDR3 consists of 15 residues. CDR1 is KGHDR and CDR2 is SFDVKD in the germline V gene. CDR3 in amino acids: CATSDPRRGGSRAFF. Here the CDR3 DNA reads TGTGCCACCAGTGATCCCCGCCGGGGAGGTAGTCGAGCTTTCTTT.

This clone has just a few counts. V is TRBV5-1 and J is TRBJ2-4; no clear D gene. Germline V lookup: CDR1 SGHRS, CDR2 YFSETQ. The CDR3 is made up of 16 amino acids. The V end lost 0 bases, the J end lost 0 bases, and 10 bases lay between the germline ends. DNA for the CDR3: TGCGCCAGCAGCTTGGGAACAGATCTAGCCAAAAACATTCAGTACTTC. This codes for CASSLGTDLAKNIQYF.

CDR3 sequence (DNA): TGTGCCAGCTTCGTGGGGGGGTCCTACGAGCAGTACTTC. Encoded protein: CASFVGGSYEQYF. The rearrangement joins TRBV2 to TRBJ2-7, with 7 bases aligning to TRBD2. This CDR3 comprises 13 residues. Germline V gene lookup returns CDR1 SNHLY and CDR2 FYNNEI. V lost 8 bases and J lost 1; bases outside the gene matches: 5.

The rearrangement uses TRBV11-2 and TRBJ2-7; 7 bases are shared with TRBD2. V lost 1 base and J lost 3; bases outside the gene matches: 3. CDR3 length equals 14 residues. The germline V gene has CDR1 SGHAT and CDR2 FQNNGV. As DNA, the CDR3 is TGTGCCAGCAGCTTAGGAGGGAGGGGCTACGAGCAGTACTTC. Amino acid sequence: CASSLGGRGYEQYF.

This chain links TRBV7-6 with TRBJ1-2; D ambiguous. V gave up 3 bases and J gave up 7 bases, with 12 bases separating them. CDR3 length: 13 amino acids. In germline, CDR1 is SGHVS, CDR2 FNYEAQ. CDR3 coding DNA: TGTGCCAGCAGCTTGGTCGCTGGGAGTGGCTACACCTTC. Translating gives CASSLVAGSGYTF.

This clone was seen a few times. The V and J genes are TRBV19 and TRBJ1-1, with D possibly matching TRBD1 (6 bases). V lost 1 base and J 2 bases, leaving 17 bases between the germline ends. CDR3 length equals 17 residues. Germline-derived CDR1 and CDR2 are LNHDA and SQIVND (reference sequence). This CDR3 reads CASSIAPRGGLNTEAFF. The CDR3 region has the DNA TGTGCCAGTAGTATAGCCCCCCGTGGGGGCTTAAACACTGAAGCTTTCTTT.

The chain combines TRBV6-5 with TRBJ1-4; perhaps TRBD1 as D (5 bases). The CDR3 is made up of 14 amino acids. Trimming stripped 0 bases from V and 7 bases from J, with 9 bases between. Germline V gene lookup returns CDR1 MNHEY and CDR2 SVGAGI. CDR3 bases: TGTGCCAGCAGTTACTCGGGGGGTTTTGAAAAACTGTTTTTT. Residues: CASSYSGGFEKLFF.

The V gene is TRBV12-3 or TRBV12-4, the J gene TRBJ1-1; D remains unclear. The length of the CDR3 is 11 residues. Trimming removed 4 bases from V and 7 bases from J, with 7 bases in between. Written as DNA, the CDR3 is TGTGCCAGCAGTTCCCGAGGTGAAGCTTTCTTT. This encodes CASSSRGEAFF.

The CDR3, as DNA: TGCGCCAGCAGTGAGGCGGGCCGGGGGAACACTGAAGCTTTCTTT. Its protein product is CASSEAGRGNTEAFF. This chain joins TRBV10-1 and TRBJ1-1; D gene ambiguous. The CDR3 is made up of 15 amino acids. In germline, CDR1 is WNHNN, CDR2 SYGVQD (reference sequence). Trimming shortened V by 2 bases and J by 1 base, and 11 bases separated the two germline ends.

The chain has TRBV11-3 and TRBJ2-2; no clear D gene. CDR1 and CDR2 (germline): SGHNT, YENEEA. Deletions cut 1 base from V and 3 bases from J, with 12 bases between. The CDR3 is 16 residues long. The CDR3 reads CASSLGALSDTGELFF. In DNA, the CDR3 is TGTGCCAGCAGCTTAGGGGCTCTCTCGGACACCGGGGAGCTGTTTTTT.

The V gene is TRBV10-3, the J gene TRBJ2-5, with a possible D match to TRBD1 (6 bases). Germline values: CDR1 ENHRY, CDR2 SYGVKD. The germline V and J ends were trimmed by 3 bases and 3 bases, with 11 bases remaining between them. The CDR3 is 14 amino acids. CDR3 residues: CAISDGTTKETQYF. The CDR3 DNA follows: TGTGCCATCAGTGATGGGACAACAAAAGAGACCCAGTACTTC.

This rearrangement joins TRBV5-8 to TRBJ1-4; no clear D gene. Germline CDR1 and CDR2: SGHTS and YDEGEE. V gave up 0 bases and J gave up 4 bases, with 19 bases separating them. The CDR3 runs to 18 residues. The CDR3, as DNA: TGTGCCAGCAGCTTGGCGGTTGCAGGTTCTTCTTTTAATGAAAAACTGTTTTTT. Its translation is CASSLAVAGSSFNEKLFF.

V gene TRBV6-5 combines with J gene TRBJ1-2; possibly TRBD1 for D (6 bases). The CDR3 consists of 14 residues. V was trimmed by 5 bases and J by 10 bases, leaving 20 bases between them. Germline V gene lookup returns CDR1 MNHEY and CDR2 SVGAGI. The CDR3 DNA is TGTGCCAGCAGTCCATACAGGGTACCCCCTGACTACACCTTC. This encodes CASSPYRVPPDYTF.

The chain employs TRBV9 and TRBJ2-1; the match to TRBD2 covers 8 bases. Germline V lookup: CDR1 SGDLS, CDR2 YYNGEE. The CDR3 loop spans 15 amino acids. The V segment lost 4 bases and the J segment 5 bases; nucleotides outside the gene matches: 8. The CDR3: CASSPRGGPNNEQFF. DNA for the CDR3: TGTGCCAGCAGCCCCCGGGGGGGCCCTAACAATGAGCAGTTCTTC.